This TCR beta chain was retrieved from a study of T cells after somatic rescue of genetic block. By sample fraction, this clone is medium-sized (0.01 to 0.1%). Repertoires were generated with immunoSEQ multiplex PCR, while TCRdb's copy carries only in-frame clones and drops some. Among approximately 9,800 clones listed, around 70% were seen once. Per germline, CDR1 SGHRS and CDR2 YFSETQ. V lost 1 base and J 0 bases, leaving 16 bases between the germline ends. This CDR3 contains 17 residues. The genes are TRBV5-1 and TRBJ1-1; D possibly corresponds to TRBD1 (6 bases). Material for sequencing was peripheral blood mononuclear cells (PBMCs). The clonotype comes from a boy aged 5 to 17. The CDR3 bases are TGCGCCAGCAGCTTGTACGGGGGGCAGGTGATGAACACTGAAGCTTTCTTT. It is translated as CASSLYGGQVMNTEAFF.